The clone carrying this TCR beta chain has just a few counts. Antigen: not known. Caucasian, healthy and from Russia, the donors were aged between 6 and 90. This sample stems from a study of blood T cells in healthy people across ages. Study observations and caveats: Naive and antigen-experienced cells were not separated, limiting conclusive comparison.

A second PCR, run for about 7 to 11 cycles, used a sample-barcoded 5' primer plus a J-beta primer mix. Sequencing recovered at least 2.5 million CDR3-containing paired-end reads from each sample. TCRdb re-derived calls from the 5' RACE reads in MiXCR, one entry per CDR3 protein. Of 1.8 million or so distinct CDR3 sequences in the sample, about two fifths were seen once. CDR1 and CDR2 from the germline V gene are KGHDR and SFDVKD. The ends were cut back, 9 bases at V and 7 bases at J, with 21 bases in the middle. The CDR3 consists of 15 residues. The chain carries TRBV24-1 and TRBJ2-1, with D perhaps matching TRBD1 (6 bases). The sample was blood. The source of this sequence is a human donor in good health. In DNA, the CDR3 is TGTGCCACCTCCGCGAGGGACACCTCTAAGAATGAGCAGTTCTTC. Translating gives CATSARDTSKNEQFF.